The 24 T cell receptor beta chains presented below share a single source sample, sequenced in a study of blood T cells in healthy people across ages (dated by TCRdb to between 2015 and 2016). Library method: 5' RACE. Sequencing was carried out with an Illumina HiSeq 2500. The second PCR ran for about 7 to 11 cycles and used a J-beta primer mix along with a sample-barcoded 5' primer. The raw public data were reprocessed by TCRdb itself: fastp quality trimming at Q25, MiXCR clonotype calling, in-frame beta chains only. One record per CDR3 amino acid sequence lists the most common genes and DNA. In all, the sample holds fewer than 750,000 distinct CDR3 sequences, and approximately 52% of those were seen once. The ten largest clones capture approximately 13% of the sample. The sequencing input was blood. The receptors were gathered from an elderly woman in good health.

This clonotype turned up a few times. This rearrangement joins TRBV6-4 to TRBJ2-2, with 9 bases that match TRBD2. V shed 4 bases, J shed 6 bases, and the junction held 9 bases outside the gene matches. The CDR3 covers 16 residues. Germline CDR1 and CDR2: MRHNA and SNTAGT. CDR3 coding DNA: TGTGCCAGCAGTGCGGCGGGAGGGACAAATCCCGGGGAGCTGTTTTTT. Translated, it gives CASSAAGGTNPGELFF.

The chain joins TRBV20-1 to TRBJ2-7; D not certain. The V end lost 5 bases, the J end lost 3 bases, and 11 bases lay between the germline ends. Germline CDR1 DFQATT, CDR2 SNEGSKA (reference sequence). The CDR3 has 12 amino acids. The CDR3 region is CSAGSVGYEQYF. In DNA form, the CDR3 reads TGCAGTGCTGGTTCAGTCGGCTACGAGCAGTACTTC.

With regard to this clonotype: A much larger clone lies a single base off, so this may be a read error. The V and J genes are TRBV7-2 and TRBJ2-4, with D possibly TRBD1 on 6 matching bases. The CDR3 length is 16 residues. The V gene's germline CDR1 is SGHTA and CDR2 FQGNSA. V was shortened by 5 bases and J by 7 bases, with 21 bases between the two germline ends. The CDR3 DNA reads as TGTGCCAGCAGCCTTAGGACAGAGTCGTCTCCTAACATTCAGTACTTC. Its translation is CASSLRTESSPNIQYF.

This clonotype was seen a handful of times. A read error is possible here, since a much larger clone lies one base away. The V gene is TRBV18, the J gene TRBJ2-7, with a weak D call TRBD1 (6 bases). This CDR3 has 14 amino acids. Trimming took off 5 bases at V and 2 bases at J, with 13 bases between the two ends. Germline V gives CDR1 KGHSH, CDR2 LQKENI. Here the CDR3 DNA reads TGTGCCAGCTCATTGGACAGTTCTGCCTACGAGCAGTACTTC. Translation gives CASSLDSSAYEQYF.

V gene TRBV6-1 combines with J gene TRBJ1-5; 7 positions match TRBD1. Looked up from germline, CDR1 is MNHNS and CDR2 is SASEGT. This CDR3 comprises 14 residues. J was trimmed by 6 bases and V by 5 bases; bases with no gene match: 7. The CDR3 sequence: CASSLHRGGQPQHF. CDR3 DNA sequence: TGTGCCAGCAGTCTCCACAGGGGAGGTCAGCCCCAGCATTTT.

CDR3 protein: CASSLRAGASGRADNEQFF. DNA for the CDR3: TGTGCCAGCAGTTTAAGGGCCGGAGCTAGCGGGAGGGCCGACAATGAGCAGTTCTTC. The rearrangement links TRBV27 to TRBJ2-1; TRBD2 agrees at 12 bases. The CDR3 is 19 residues long. Losses at the gene ends were 2 bases for V and 5 bases for J; bases not matched to a gene: 13. Germline CDR1 MNHEY, CDR2 SMNVEV (reference sequence).

In this sample, this clonotype turned up a few times. The V call is TRBV7-2, the J call TRBJ2-6; 10 nucleotides match TRBD1. The V gene's germline CDR1 is SGHTA and CDR2 FQGNSA. Unmatched junction bases numbered 3, after V lost 5 bases and J lost 2 bases. The CDR3 consists of 16 residues. CDR3 sequence: CASSPTGGTGANVLTF. The CDR3 DNA sequence: TGTGCCAGCAGCCCGACAGGGGGCACTGGGGCCAACGTCCTGACTTTC.

Concerning this clonotype: A much bigger clone sits one base away, suggesting this may be a read error. The chain links TRBV28 to TRBJ2-7; D perhaps matches TRBD2 (6 bases). Germline CDR1 and CDR2: MDHEN and SYDVKM. This CDR3 has 16 residues. V was pared by 2 bases and J by 7 bases, with 21 bases between. The CDR3 region has the DNA TGTGCCAGCAGTTTACCGGACCGGAGGGATAACAATGAGCAGTACTTC. It translates to CASSLPDRRDNNEQYF.

This sequence joins TRBV2 and TRBJ2-1, with D possibly being TRBD2 (6 bases). Trimming pared 8 bases from V and 6 bases from J, leaving 8 bases between. The CDR3 runs to 11 residues. Germline CDR1 and CDR2: SNHLY and FYNNEI. The CDR3 here is CASLGGNEQFF. DNA of the CDR3: TGTGCCAGCCTCGGGGGCAATGAGCAGTTCTTC.

The J gene is TRBJ2-7, the V gene TRBV7-8; 7 nucleotides line up with TRBD1. The germline V gene encodes CDR1 SGHVS and CDR2 FQNEAQ. Losses at the gene ends were 5 bases for V and 7 bases for J; bases not matched to a gene: 8. This CDR3 comprises 13 residues. In nucleotides, the CDR3 is TGTGCCAGCAGCAAAGACAGGGTGGGGGAGCAGTACTTC. Protein: CASSKDRVGEQYF.

Points on this clonotype: A much larger clone sits a single nucleotide away, making a read error possible. The chain recombines TRBV3-1 with TRBJ2-3, with 9 nucleotides matching TRBD1. The CDR3 is 17 amino acids. CDR1 LGHDT and CDR2 YNNKEL come from the germline V gene (reference sequence). The CDR3 reads CANSQDRKGQGGDTQYF. The CDR3, as DNA: TGTGCCAACAGCCAAGATAGAAAGGGACAGGGTGGAGATACGCAGTATTTT.

The chain links TRBV10-3 to TRBJ2-4; D might be TRBD2 (6 bases). The assigned J gene may be wrong: the sequence end matches TRBJ2-7 better. CDR3 size: 13 residues. Germline values: CDR1 ENHRY, CDR2 SYGVKD. CDR3 residues: CAISEGLGGEQYF. As DNA, the CDR3 is TGTGCCATCAGTGAGGGGCTGGGGGGCGAGCAGTACTTC.

The J gene is TRBJ2-7, the V gene TRBV4-2; D remains unclear. Trimming cost V 4 bases and J 6 bases, with 7 bases left between them. The CDR3 runs 11 residues. The germline V gene encodes CDR1 LGHNA and CDR2 YNFKEQ. CDR3 protein: CASSRGSEQYF. The CDR3 DNA follows: TGTGCCAGCAGCCGTGGTAGCGAGCAGTACTTC.

The chain carries TRBV27 and TRBJ2-3, with 10 bases fitting TRBD2. V lost 6 bases and J lost 1; bases outside the gene matches: 10. The CDR3 length is 17 residues. CDR1 MNHEY and CDR2 SMNVEV come from the germline V gene (reference sequence). CDR3 nucleotide sequence: TGTGCCAGCAGACGGCTAGCGGGGGTGTCGGGCACAGATACGCAGTATTTT. It translates to CASRRLAGVSGTDTQYF.

In its sample, this clonotype was seen many times. The rearrangement joins TRBV6-5 to TRBJ2-3; 8 bases match TRBD2. The V gene's germline CDR1 is MNHEY and CDR2 SVGAGI. This CDR3 contains 15 residues. Trimming cost V 5 bases and J 2 bases; bases outside gene matches: 6. CDR3 sequence reads: CASSPGGEHTDTQYF. The CDR3 DNA reads as TGTGCCAGCAGTCCCGGGGGGGAACACACAGATACGCAGTATTTT.

This clonotype was recorded many times. The chain recombines TRBV12-3 or TRBV12-4 with TRBJ2-4; D ambiguous. V lost 2 bases and J lost 0, with 8 bases in between. The length of the CDR3 is 15 residues. This CDR3 is CASSLNNLAKNIQYF. The CDR3 DNA reads TGTGCCAGCAGTTTAAACAACCTAGCCAAAAACATTCAGTACTTC.

This chain connects TRBV20-1 to TRBJ1-1; 9 bases match TRBD1. The germline gives CDR1 DFQATT, CDR2 SNEGSKA (reference sequence). This CDR3 has 17 amino acids. The ends lost 3 bases at V and 0 bases at J; junction bases unmatched: 11. The CDR3 nucleotides read TGCAGTGCTAGCCCCCGGACAGGGGCCCTGATGAACACTGAAGCTTTCTTT. This codes for CSASPRTGALMNTEAFF.

This clonotype was detected many times. The chain carries TRBV10-3 and TRBJ2-1; maybe TRBD1 (5 bases). The germline CDR1 and CDR2 sequences are ENHRY and SYGVKD. The CDR3 is 12 residues long. V gave up 10 bases and J gave up 7 bases, with 14 bases separating them. CDR3 in DNA: TGTGCCACAGGACAAGCGAGTAATGAGCAGTTCTTC. As protein: CATGQASNEQFF.

Comment on this clonotype: A single base separates this from a much larger clone, so it may be a read error. This chain links TRBV12-3 or TRBV12-4 with TRBJ2-6, with D maybe TRBD2 (5 bases). There are 16 residues in the CDR3. The CDR3 protein is CAGSYPSGTGANVLTF. CDR3 nucleotides: TGTGCCGGCAGTTATCCATCCGGGACTGGGGCCAACGTCCTGACTTTC.

The chain combines TRBV7-9 with TRBJ2-1, with D perhaps TRBD1 or TRBD2 (5 bases each). Germline CDR1 SEHNR, CDR2 FQNEAQ (reference sequence). The CDR3 extends over 14 amino acids. Trimming cost V 4 bases and J 3 bases, with 10 bases left between them. The CDR3 sequence: CASSSRDGYNEQFF. CDR3 nucleotide sequence: TGTGCCAGCAGCTCACGGGACGGCTACAATGAGCAGTTCTTC.

V and J are TRBV6-1 and TRBJ2-6; the match to TRBD1 covers 9 bases. CDR3 length: 17 residues. With 5 bases clipped from V and 0 bases from J, the junction kept 5 bases outside the gene matches. Germline V CDR1 and CDR2: MNHNS, SASEGT. The CDR3 is CASSTGGVFSGANVLTF. CDR3 DNA sequence: TGTGCCAGCAGTACAGGGGGCGTCTTCTCTGGGGCCAACGTCCTGACTTTC.

This clonotype was recorded a few times. This rearrangement joins TRBV13 to TRBJ1-6; possibly TRBD1 for D (6 bases). The CDR3 extends over 12 amino acids. The germline V and J ends were trimmed by 4 bases and 9 bases, with 7 bases remaining between them. Germline CDR1 and CDR2: PRHDT and FYEKMQ (reference sequence). The CDR3, as DNA: TGTGCCAGCAGCTCACAGGGTTCACCCCTCCACTTT. Amino acids: CASSSQGSPLHF.

V usage is TRBV5-1 and J usage is TRBJ1-2; D ambiguous. Germline V lookup: CDR1 SGHRS, CDR2 YFSETQ. CDR3 size: 13 residues. V lost 4 bases and J 6 bases, leaving 13 bases between the germline ends. CDR3 DNA: TGCGCCAGCAGCGTGTCCTGGGAAGATGGCTACACCTTC. Residues: CASSVSWEDGYTF. The full variable domain, with the rest looked up from reference TRBV5-1 and TRBJ1-2, is KAGVTQTPRYLIKTRGQQVTLSCSPISGHRSVSWYQQTPGQGLQFLFEYFSETQRNKGNFPGRFSGRQFSNSRSEMNVSTLELGDSALYLCASSVSWEDGYTFGSGTRLTVV.

The chain combines TRBV4-3 with TRBJ1-5; perhaps TRBD1 as D (6 bases). The CDR3 length is 15 residues. Per germline, CDR1 LGHNA and CDR2 YSLEER. V gave up 6 bases and J gave up 4 bases, with 16 bases separating them. The CDR3 coding sequence is TGCGCCAGCAGTATAACTACAGGGACAAATCAGCCCCAGCATTTT. Translation: CASSITTGTNQPQHF.